This T cell receptor (beta chain) was sequenced in a study of human T cells and chemical hapten exposure. TCRdb re-called the RACE reads with MiXCR, one entry per CDR3 protein. The table shows fewer than 150,000 distinct CDR3 sequences, with roughly 12% occurring only once. Broader study findings: There were significantly more large CDR3 similarity clusters among expanded TCRs than among controls.

Described time point: patch test 2, 6 weeks after DPC sensitization. As to treatment: therapeutic diphenylcyclopropenone sensitization with weekly scalp DPC. On this clonotype itself: Its specificity is not known.

CDR1 is MNHNY, CDR2 SVGAGI, per germline (reference sequence). This CDR3 has 12 residues. The junction had 2 bases not matched to a gene; V was cut back by 10 bases and J by 5 bases. Sequencing was performed on whole blood, taken in connection with sensitization to the hapten diphenylcyclopropenone (DPC). The clonotype was recovered from a woman between 50 and 59 years old with alopecia areata. Some clones in this sample may be carry-over from other donors' samples. The V gene is TRBV6-6, the J gene TRBJ2-4; 10 positions match TRBD1. The CDR3: CAIGQGENIQYF. CDR3 bases: TGTGCCATAGGACAGGGGGAAAACATTCAGTACTTC.